The 22 T cell receptor beta chains listed next were all sequenced from one sample in a study of cytomegalovirus exposure and HLA in healthy donors. PCR amplification relied on 60 Vbeta primers (plus 13 Jbeta primers). Clones were sequenced by immunoSEQ multiplex PCR, and TCRdb holds only the in-frame ones, with some missing. The sample lists approximately 110,000 clones, around 82% occurring once. The sample consisted of PBMCs. These receptors all come from a man aged 35-49 years in good health and CMV-seronegative.

The chain joins TRBV4-3 to TRBJ1-4; 7 bases line up with TRBD1. This CDR3 is built from 15 residues. Germline loops: CDR1 LGHNA, CDR2 YSLEER. V shed 4 bases and J 6 bases; nucleotides not matched to a gene: 8. CDR3 coding DNA: TGCGCCAGCAGCCCTGACAGGGAAGGCGATGAAAAACTGTTTTTT. This sequence encodes CASSPDREGDEKLFF.

The gene calls are TRBV2 and TRBJ2-1, with TRBD1 matching 7 bases. CDR1 and CDR2 from the germline V gene are SNHLY and FYNNEI. This CDR3 has 16 residues. Trimming cost V 2 bases and J 2 bases; bases outside gene matches: 6. The CDR3 here is CASSETMTGPYNEQFF. The CDR3, as DNA: TGTGCCAGCAGTGAAACAATGACAGGGCCCTACAATGAGCAGTTCTTC.

The CDR3 sequence is CASSTPSIGTDTQYF. The CDR3 DNA is TGTGCCAGCAGTACCCCTAGCATTGGTACAGATACGCAGTATTTT. This sequence joins TRBV28 and TRBJ2-3, with a weak D call TRBD2 (5 bases). Germline V lookup: CDR1 MDHEN, CDR2 SYDVKM. V was trimmed by 5 bases and J by 3 bases, leaving 15 bases between them. This CDR3 has 15 residues.

This clone is a singleton in its sample. V and J are TRBV4-2 and TRBJ2-2; D is unclear. The CDR3 is 16 amino acids. CDR1 and CDR2 from the germline V gene are LGHNA and YNFKEQ. V lost 5 bases and J lost 0, with 13 bases in between. In DNA, the CDR3 is TGTGCCAGCAGCGTGGAACACAGCCCGAACACCGGGGAGCTGTTTTTT. It translates to CASSVEHSPNTGELFF.

V gene TRBV5-4 combines with J gene TRBJ1-1; 9 bases fit TRBD1. The CDR3 consists of 16 residues. The V and J ends lost 2 bases and 5 bases, in that order; junction bases with no gene match: 10. Germline assignment: CDR1 SGHNT and CDR2 YYREEE (reference sequence). The CDR3 spells CASSLGAGQGRTEAFF. CDR3 nucleotides: TGTGCCAGCAGCTTAGGGGCGGGACAGGGAAGAACTGAAGCTTTCTTT.

CDR3 protein: CASSRLAGGHYNEQFF. CDR3 in DNA: TGTGCCAGCAGCCGCCTAGCGGGTGGGCACTACAATGAGCAGTTCTTC. The rearrangement uses TRBV14 and TRBJ2-1, with 8 bases matching TRBD2. After removal of 4 bases from V and 3 bases from J, the junction contained 8 bases not matched to a gene. The CDR3 runs to 16 residues. Germline values: CDR1 SGHDN, CDR2 FVKESK.

This clone showed up just once. A junction boundary mismatches the germline segment, possibly from a read error. Distinct nucleotide sequences in the sample also encode this CDR3. CDR3 in DNA: TGTGCCAGCAACCAGGGGGCACACAATCAACCCCAGCATTTT. This encodes CASNQGAHNQPQHF. The V gene is TRBV9, the J gene TRBJ1-5; 8 bases fit TRBD1. In germline, CDR1 is SGDLS, CDR2 YYNGEE. The CDR3 length is 14 residues. The full variable domain, its missing parts supplied by reference TRBV9 and TRBJ1-5, is DSGVTQTPKHLITATGQRVTLRCSPRSGDLSVYWYQQSLDQGLQFLIQYYNGEERAKGNILERFSAQQFPDLHSELNLSSLELGDSALYFCASNQGAHNQPQHFGDGTRLSIL.

The chain combines TRBV12-5 with TRBJ1-1, with no clear D. The CDR3 is made up of 14 amino acids. Trimming cost V 5 bases and J 6 bases, with 16 bases left between them. Germline V gives CDR1 LGHNT, CDR2 FRNRAP. The CDR3 is CASGPWLGGAEAFF. CDR3 nucleotide sequence: TGTGCTAGTGGTCCCTGGTTGGGAGGTGCTGAAGCTTTCTTT.

V and J are TRBV7-2 and TRBJ1-5; D is ambiguous. Deletions cut 2 bases from V and 3 bases from J, with 5 bases between. CDR1 and CDR2 (germline): SGHTA, FQGNSA. The CDR3 loop spans 13 amino acids. In DNA form, the CDR3 reads TGTGCCAGCAGCTTAACTGTCAATCAGCCCCAGCATTTT. Residues: CASSLTVNQPQHF.

The chain links TRBV2 to TRBJ1-2, with 7 bases lining up with TRBD1. V lost 7 bases and J lost 7; bases outside the gene matches: 15. The CDR3 extends over 15 amino acids. Germline CDR1 is SNHLY and CDR2 is FYNNEI. As DNA, the CDR3 is TGTGCCAGCATTAGGGGGCAGCAGGGCGCTAGTGGCTACACCTTC. Its protein is CASIRGQQGASGYTF.

In this sample, this clone turned up a few times. The chain is built from TRBV6-5 and TRBJ2-1, with TRBD2 as a possible D gene (7 bases). The V gene's germline CDR1 is MNHEY and CDR2 SVGAGI. Trimming removed 0 bases at V and 0 bases at J, with 9 bases between. CDR3 length equals 16 residues. Written as DNA, the CDR3 is TGTGCCAGCAGTTACTCAGGGGGGGGCTCCTACAATGAGCAGTTCTTC. It is translated as CASSYSGGGSYNEQFF.

This chain links TRBV27 with TRBJ2-3, with a tentative D call TRBD1 (6 bases). The V end was cut by 11 bases, the J end by 3 bases, with 18 bases between. The germline V gene has CDR1 MNHEY and CDR2 SMNVEV (reference sequence). This CDR3 spans 14 amino acids. The CDR3 sequence: CAARGTLGTDTQYF. The DNA for the CDR3 is TGTGCCGCTAGGGGGACCCTCGGGACAGATACGCAGTATTTT.

The rearrangement joins TRBV5-1 to TRBJ1-2, with 9 bases that match TRBD1. Germline V gene lookup returns CDR1 SGHRS and CDR2 YFSETQ. V lost 0 bases, J lost 5 bases, and 5 bases stayed unmatched. The CDR3 has 15 amino acids. The CDR3 here is CASSLGGQGRYGYTF. The CDR3 DNA reads as TGCGCCAGCAGCTTGGGCGGACAGGGGCGATATGGCTACACCTTC. The whole variable domain, remainder taken from reference TRBV5-1 and TRBJ1-2, is KAGVTQTPRYLIKTRGQQVTLSCSPISGHRSVSWYQQTPGQGLQFLFEYFSETQRNKGNFPGRFSGRQFSNSRSEMNVSTLELGDSALYLCASSLGGQGRYGYTFGSGTRLTVV.

The genes are TRBV5-1 and TRBJ1-2; the D is unclear. In germline, CDR1 is SGHRS, CDR2 YFSETQ. The CDR3 is 12 residues long. The V end was cut by 0 bases, the J end by 7 bases, with 7 bases between. In DNA form, the CDR3 reads TGCGCCAGCAGCTTGGGTAGTGTTGGCTACACCTTC. Encoded protein: CASSLGSVGYTF.

The CDR3 loop is CASSLWGVYNEQFF. DNA for the CDR3: TGTGCCAGCAGCTTGTGGGGGGTCTACAATGAGCAGTTCTTC. The chain employs TRBV13 and TRBJ2-1, with TRBD2 as a possible D gene (6 bases). Trimming took off 3 bases at V and 3 bases at J, with 9 bases between the two ends. Germline values: CDR1 PRHDT, CDR2 FYEKMQ (reference sequence). The CDR3 totals 14 residues.

This clone was seen only once. The gene calls are TRBV19 and TRBJ2-5, with TRBD1 matching over 7 bases. The DNA end lines up better with TRBJ2-7; the J call may be wrong. Germline lookup yields CDR1 LNHDA and CDR2 SQIVND (reference sequence). This CDR3 is built from 13 residues. The CDR3 DNA reads TGTGCCAGTAGTATAGACCGGACAGGCGAGCAGTACTTC. It codes for CASSIDRTGEQYF.

This clone was seen a few times. The chain is built from TRBV6-5 and TRBJ1-1, with D perhaps matching TRBD1 (5 bases). The CDR3 length is 12 residues. Deletions cut 8 bases from V and 5 bases from J, with 12 bases between. Germline assignment: CDR1 MNHEY and CDR2 SVGAGI. The CDR3, as DNA: TGTGCCAGCGGTGGGGGGGATACTGAAGCTTTCTTT. It codes for CASGGGDTEAFF.

The rearrangement links TRBV6-5 to TRBJ1-5, with 11 bases that match TRBD1. CDR1 and CDR2 (germline): MNHEY, SVGAGI. This CDR3 contains 13 residues. After removal of 5 bases from V and 6 bases from J, the junction contained 0 bases not matched to a gene. The CDR3 bases are TGTGCCAGCAGTGGGACAGGGGGTCAGCCCCAGCATTTT. Its translation: CASSGTGGQPQHF.

This clone showed up just once. Here the CDR3 reads CASAPARGRQETQYF. CDR3 nucleotide sequence: TGTGCCAGTGCCCCCGCCCGGGGTCGTCAAGAGACCCAGTACTTC. This chain links TRBV6-5 with TRBJ2-5; D is perhaps TRBD2 (5 bases). With 9 bases removed from V and 2 bases from J, the gap between germline ends came to 19 bases. The CDR3 is made up of 15 amino acids. CDR1 is MNHEY and CDR2 is SVGAGI in the germline V gene.

In this sample, this clone turned up a few times. This chain links TRBV7-3 with TRBJ1-1; D is ambiguous. CDR3 length: 13 amino acids. The V gene lost 5 bases and the J gene lost 11 bases, with 18 bases spanning the gap. Looked up from germline, CDR1 is SGHTA and CDR2 is FQGTGA. The CDR3 spells CASSPWGEGEAFF. CDR3 nucleotide sequence: TGTGCCAGCAGCCCTTGGGGAGAGGGAGAGGCTTTCTTT.

The rearrangement uses TRBV19 and TRBJ1-2, with 7 bases lining up with TRBD1. Germline lookup yields CDR1 LNHDA and CDR2 SQIVND (reference sequence). After removal of 3 bases from V and 6 bases from J, the junction contained 13 bases not matched to a gene. This CDR3 spans 16 amino acids. CDR3 protein: CASSIGQTGDRDGYTF. The CDR3 DNA sequence: TGTGCCAGTAGTATCGGCCAAACAGGGGACCGGGATGGCTACACCTTC.

This chain joins TRBV4-3 and TRBJ1-1, with a tentative D call TRBD1 (6 bases). Germline V gives CDR1 LGHNA, CDR2 YSLEER. This CDR3 has 15 residues. V lost 4 bases to trimming and J lost 8 bases, with 20 bases between them. The CDR3 region has the DNA TGCGCCAGCAGCCTGGGACACAGCAACTCCGAGGAAGCTTTCTTT. It codes for CASSLGHSNSEEAFF.